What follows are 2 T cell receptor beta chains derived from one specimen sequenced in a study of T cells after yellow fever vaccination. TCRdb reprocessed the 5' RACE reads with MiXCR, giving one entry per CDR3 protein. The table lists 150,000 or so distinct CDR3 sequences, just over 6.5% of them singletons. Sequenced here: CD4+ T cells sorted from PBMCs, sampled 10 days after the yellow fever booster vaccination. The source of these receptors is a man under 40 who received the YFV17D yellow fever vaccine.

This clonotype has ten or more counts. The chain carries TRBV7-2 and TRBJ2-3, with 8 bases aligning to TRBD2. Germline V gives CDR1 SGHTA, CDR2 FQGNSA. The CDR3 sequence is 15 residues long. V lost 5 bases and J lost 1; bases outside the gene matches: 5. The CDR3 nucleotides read TGTGCCAGCAGCCTCGCGCGGGAGGGCACAGATACGCAGTATTTT. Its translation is CASSLAREGTDTQYF. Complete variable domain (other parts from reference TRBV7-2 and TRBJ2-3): GAGVSQSPSNKVTEKGKDVELRCDPISGHTALYWYRQSLGQGLEFLIYFQGNSAPDKSGLPSDRFSAERTGGSVSTLTIQRTQQEDSAVYLCASSLAREGTDTQYFGPGTRLTVL.

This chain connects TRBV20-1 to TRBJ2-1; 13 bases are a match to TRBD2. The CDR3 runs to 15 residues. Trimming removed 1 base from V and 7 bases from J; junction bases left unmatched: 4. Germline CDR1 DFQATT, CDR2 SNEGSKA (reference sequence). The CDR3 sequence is CSARGPGLAGNEQFF. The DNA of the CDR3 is TGCAGTGCTAGAGGTCCGGGACTAGCGGGAAATGAGCAGTTCTTC.